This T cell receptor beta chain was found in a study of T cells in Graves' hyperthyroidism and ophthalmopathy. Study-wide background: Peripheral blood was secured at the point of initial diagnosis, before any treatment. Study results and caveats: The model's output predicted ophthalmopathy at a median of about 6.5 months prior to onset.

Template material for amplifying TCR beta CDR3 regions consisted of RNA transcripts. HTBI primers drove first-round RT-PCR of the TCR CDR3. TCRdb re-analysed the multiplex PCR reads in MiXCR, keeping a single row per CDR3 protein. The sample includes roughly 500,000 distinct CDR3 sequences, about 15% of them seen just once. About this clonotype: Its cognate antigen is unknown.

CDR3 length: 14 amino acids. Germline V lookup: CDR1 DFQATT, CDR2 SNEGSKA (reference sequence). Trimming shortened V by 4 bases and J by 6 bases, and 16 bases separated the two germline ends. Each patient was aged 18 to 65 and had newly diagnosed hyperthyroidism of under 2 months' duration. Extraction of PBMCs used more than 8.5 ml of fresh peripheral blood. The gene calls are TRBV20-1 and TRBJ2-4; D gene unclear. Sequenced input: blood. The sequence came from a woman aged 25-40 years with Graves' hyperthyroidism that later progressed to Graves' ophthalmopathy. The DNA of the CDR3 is TGCAGTGCTATCGTAGGAGAGTGGAGAAACATTCAGTACTTC. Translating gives CSAIVGEWRNIQYF.